A selection of T cell receptor beta chains follows, all from one sample in a study of vaccination and CD4 T cells after COVID-19. The antigens for these receptors are not known. TCRdb fed the PCR reads into MiXCR, producing one record per CDR3 protein. The table has more than 10,000 distinct CDR3 sequences, around 59% seen once. The source material was CD4+ T cells from blood, cultured in vitro. The origin of the receptors is a human donor who had recovered from COVID-19. Both conserved end residues are part of each CDR3. The order of the fields is CDR3 length, clone size, J gene, V gene, D gene, CDR3 protein, CDR3 DNA. D genes are given only for firm matches. Clone size is not always given. Where it is, it says once, few, many or a class for expanded clones.

15 | large | TRBJ2-1 | TRBV20-1 | TRBD2 | CSAPGGTTAFNEQFF | TGCAGTGCTCCGGGGGGGACTACTGCCTTCAATGAGCAGTTCTTC
19 | few | TRBJ2-3 | TRBV24-1 | TRBD1 | CATSDPGTGLQQTTDTQYF | TGTGCCACCAGTGATCCCGGGACAGGGCTACAACAAACCACAGATACGCAGTATTTT
15 | few | TRBJ1-2 | TRBV6-5 | TRBD1 | CASSSGTGRSYGYTF | TGTGCCAGCAGTTCCGGGACAGGTCGCTCCTATGGCTACACCTTC
12 | . | TRBJ2-2 | TRBV7-2 | . | CASSFRTGELFF | TGTGCCAGCAGCTTTAGGACCGGGGAGCTGTTTTTT
13 | few | TRBJ1-1 | TRBV7-2 | . | CASSLIGVTEAFF | TGTGCCAGCAGCCTCATCGGAGTTACTGAAGCTTTCTTT
13 | . | TRBJ1-1 | TRBV7-2 | . | CASSPQWGTEAFF | TGTGCCAGCAGCCCCCAGTGGGGAACTGAAGCTTTCTTT
15 | . | TRBJ1-1 | TRBV24-1 | . | CATSDPQQGDTEAFF | TGTGCCACCAGTGATCCGCAACAGGGAGACACTGAAGCTTTCTTT
14 | . | TRBJ1-1 | TRBV6-2/TRBV6-3 | . | CASSPGGRGTEAFF | TGTGCCAGCAGTCCCGGGGGGCGAGGGACTGAAGCTTTCTTT
15 | . | TRBJ2-2 | TRBV6-1 | . | CASRPYRATPGELFF | TGTGCCAGCAGACCCTACCGGGCGACCCCCGGGGAGCTGTTTTTT
13 | . | TRBJ2-7 | TRBV24-1 | . | CATSPDHSYEQYF | TGTGCCACCAGTCCGGACCACTCCTACGAGCAGTACTTC
15 | few | TRBJ1-1 | TRBV6-1 | . | CASSGRLGLNTEAFF | TGTGCCAGCAGTGGACGGTTGGGGCTGAACACTGAAGCTTTCTTT
15 | few | TRBJ1-2 | TRBV7-8 | TRBD1 | CASSSRGGQNYGYTF | TGTGCCAGCAGCTCAAGGGGGGGACAGAATTATGGCTACACCTTC
18 | once | TRBJ2-3 | TRBV7-8 | TRBD2 | CASSPPGGLAGGSDTQYF | TGTGCCAGCAGCCCACCCGGGGGACTAGCGGGAGGGTCCGATACGCAGTATTTT
14 | . | TRBJ2-2 | TRBV20-1 | TRBD2 | CSAGLAGEGGELFF | TGCAGTGCCGGACTAGCGGGAGAGGGCGGGGAGCTGTTTTTT
19 | . | TRBJ1-6 | TRBV20-1 | TRBD1 | CSARAGTGTASSYNSPLHF | TGCAGTGCTAGAGCTGGGACAGGCACCGCGAGCTCCTATAATTCACCCCTCCACTTT
15 | medium-sized | TRBJ2-1 | TRBV7-2 | TRBD2 | CASSTGLAARGEQFF | TGTGCCAGCAGCACGGGACTAGCGGCACGGGGTGAGCAGTTCTTC
14 | . | TRBJ2-5 | TRBV7-6 | . | CASSFDTGVETQYF | TGTGCCAGCAGCTTTGACACGGGGGTGGAGACCCAGTACTTC
14 | . | TRBJ1-1 | TRBV5-3 | . | CASSFSLVGTEAFF | TGTGCCAGCAGCTTCAGCCTCGTCGGCACTGAAGCTTTCTTT
14 | few | TRBJ2-3 | TRBV20-1 | . | CSAGHRVPTDTQYF | TGCAGTGCTGGGCACAGGGTCCCCACAGATACGCAGTATTTT
13 | . | TRBJ1-3 | TRBV12-3/TRBV12-4 | . | CASSRGQGNTIYF | TGTGCCAGCAGCCGGGGCCAAGGAAACACCATATATTTT
16 | . | TRBJ1-5 | TRBV6-2/TRBV6-3 | TRBD1 | CASSYRTGSLDQPQHF | TGTGCCAGCAGTTATAGGACAGGGTCGCTAGATCAGCCCCAGCATTTT
13 | once | TRBJ1-2 | TRBV24-1 | . | CATSLVGFDGYTF | TGTGCCACCAGTCTTGTCGGGTTCGACGGCTACACCTTC
18 | once | TRBJ2-7 | TRBV7-2 | TRBD1 | CASSLSRTYRGSSYEQYF | TGTGCCAGCAGCTTATCTCGGACGTACAGGGGTAGCTCCTACGAGCAGTACTTC
15 | once | TRBJ1-2 | TRBV7-2 | TRBD1 | CASSLSRGGAGGYTF | TGTGCCAGCAGCTTGAGTAGAGGGGGCGCGGGTGGCTACACCTTC